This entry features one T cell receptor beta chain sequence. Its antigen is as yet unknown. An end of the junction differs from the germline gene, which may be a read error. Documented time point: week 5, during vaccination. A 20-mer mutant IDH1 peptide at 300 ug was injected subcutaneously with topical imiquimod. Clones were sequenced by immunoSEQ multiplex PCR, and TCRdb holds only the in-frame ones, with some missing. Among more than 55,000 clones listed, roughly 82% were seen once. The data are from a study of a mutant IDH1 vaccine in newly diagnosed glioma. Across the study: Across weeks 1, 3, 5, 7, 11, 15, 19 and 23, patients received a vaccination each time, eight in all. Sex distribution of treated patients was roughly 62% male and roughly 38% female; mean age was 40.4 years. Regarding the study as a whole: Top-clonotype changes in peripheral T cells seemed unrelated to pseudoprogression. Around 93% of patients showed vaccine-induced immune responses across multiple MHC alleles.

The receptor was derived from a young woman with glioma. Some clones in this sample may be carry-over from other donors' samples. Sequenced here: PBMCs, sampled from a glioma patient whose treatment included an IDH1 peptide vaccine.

The CDR3 reads CSVGILGYQGTQYF. The CDR3 DNA is TGCAGCGTCGGAATTCTTGGGTATCAAGGGACCCAGTACTTC. The chain uses TRBV29-1 and TRBJ2-5; D is uncertain. In germline, CDR1 is SQVTM, CDR2 ANQGSEA. This CDR3 comprises 14 residues.